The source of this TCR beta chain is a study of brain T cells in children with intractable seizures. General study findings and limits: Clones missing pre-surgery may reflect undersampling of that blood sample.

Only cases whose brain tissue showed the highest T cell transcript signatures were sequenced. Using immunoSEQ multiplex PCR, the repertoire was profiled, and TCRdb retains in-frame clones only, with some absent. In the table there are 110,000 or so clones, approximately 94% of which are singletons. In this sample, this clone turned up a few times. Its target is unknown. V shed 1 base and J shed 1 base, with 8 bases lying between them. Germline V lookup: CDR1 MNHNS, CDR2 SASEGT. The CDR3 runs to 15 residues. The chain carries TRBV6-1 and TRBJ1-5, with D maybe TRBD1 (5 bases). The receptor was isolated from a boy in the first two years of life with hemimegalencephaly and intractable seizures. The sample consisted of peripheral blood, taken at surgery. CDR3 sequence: CASSEDGGSNQPQHF. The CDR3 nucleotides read TGTGCCAGCAGTGAAGATGGGGGGAGCAATCAGCCCCAGCATTTT.